This section outlines one T cell receptor (beta chain) sequence together with its context. The record originates from a study of T cells in Graves' hyperthyroidism and ophthalmopathy. Study-wide background: Specimen type is peripheral blood, collected at initial diagnosis prior to any treatment.

Germline CDR1 LNHDA, CDR2 SQIVND (reference sequence). The ends lost 5 bases at V and 0 bases at J; junction bases unmatched: 4. This CDR3 comprises 14 residues. Amplified TCR beta CDR3 regions derived from RNA transcripts. Researchers ran a first-round RT-PCR on the TCR CDR3 using the HTBI primer set. TCRdb used MiXCR to reprocess the multiplex PCR reads, holding one entry per CDR3 protein. This sample has fewer than 450,000 distinct CDR3 sequences, with about 18% found just once. Progressors' blood was drawn at hyperthyroidism diagnosis, before ophthalmopathy symptoms. This chain uses TRBV19 with TRBJ2-7; 7 bases match TRBD1. The source of this sequence is a woman aged 30 to 39 with Graves' hyperthyroidism that later progressed to Graves' ophthalmopathy. Sequenced: blood. CDR3 in amino acids: CASSVRDSSYEQYF. In DNA, the CDR3 is TGTGCCAGTAGTGTCCGGGACAGCTCCTACGAGCAGTACTTC.